Following are 21 T cell receptor beta chains from one sample sequenced in a study of T cell clusters in autoimmune cytopenias. Each sample's input was 250 to 300 ng genomic DNA, some 38,000 genome equivalents. Multiplex touch-down PCR amplified TRB using TRB-A and TRB-B pools in one tube. Using the multiplex PCR reads, TCRdb records one entry per CDR3 protein without DNA. In all, the sample yields 6,600 or so distinct CDR3 sequences. This sample was also put to use in a study of T cell repertoires in aging, cancer and after chemotherapy.

Sequencing was done on a sample of peripheral blood. The receptors were sampled from a human donor in good health.

The chain couples TRBV7-2 to TRBJ1-2. CDR1 is SGHTA, CDR2 FQGNSA, per germline. The CDR3 is 17 residues long. The chain's CDR3 is CASSSHPRTTSRHGYTF. Using reference TRBV7-2 and TRBJ1-2 for the parts outside the CDR3, the full variable domain is GAGVSQSPSNKVTEKGKDVELRCDPISGHTALYWYRQSLGQGLEFLIYFQGNSAPDKSGLPSDRFSAERTGGSVSTLTIQRTQQEDSAVYLCASSSHPRTTSRHGYTFGSGTRLTVV.

CDR3 sequence reads: CATGDPYEQYF. The gene calls are TRBV19 and TRBJ2-7; TCRdb gives TRBD1 as the D gene, but with no DNA this cannot be confirmed. The CDR3 contains 11 residues. The germline V gene encodes CDR1 LNHDA and CDR2 SQIVND (reference sequence).

The rearrangement uses TRBV29-1 and TRBJ2-7. The CDR3 contains 15 residues. Germline CDR1 is SQVTM and CDR2 is ANQGSEA. CDR3: CSVEDRRGSSYEQYF.

CDR3 amino acids: CASKLGTPEAYSPLHF. The chain couples TRBV6-1 to TRBJ1-6; absent DNA, TCRdb's TRBD1 call cannot be checked. CDR1 and CDR2 from the germline V gene are MNHNS and SASEGT. The CDR3 has 16 residues.

The chain carries TRBV19 and TRBJ2-7; no DNA is available, so the TRBD1 call from TCRdb remains unchecked. Germline CDR1 reads LNHDA; CDR2 reads SQIVND (reference sequence). The CDR3 length is 13 residues. CDR3 region: CASNYGKTGEQYF.

This chain uses TRBV27 with TRBJ2-7; no DNA is available, so the TRBD2 call from TCRdb remains unchecked. The V gene's germline CDR1 is MNHEY and CDR2 SMNVEV (reference sequence). This CDR3 is built from 13 residues. The CDR3 loop reads CASSFSPGYEQYF.

The V and J genes are TRBV27 and TRBJ1-2. Germline CDR1 reads MNHEY; CDR2 reads SMNVEV (reference sequence). CDR3 length: 16 residues. CDR3 in amino acids: CASRRLTGPLNYGYTF.

The genes are TRBV12-3 or TRBV12-4 and TRBJ2-7. The CDR3 is made up of 12 amino acids. The CDR3 sequence is CASSLEEYEQYF.

The J gene is TRBJ2-5, the V gene TRBV5-4; TCRdb picks TRBD1, but there is no DNA to check that call. The CDR3 has 15 amino acids. Germline assignment: CDR1 SGHNT and CDR2 YYREEE (reference sequence). CDR3 amino acids: CASSYPKGEGETQYF.

By frequency, this clonotype is medium-sized (0.01 to 0.1%). The chain joins TRBV29-1 to TRBJ2-3; the TCRdb call, TRBD2, lacks DNA for checking. The length of the CDR3 is 15 residues. Germline V gene lookup returns CDR1 SQVTM and CDR2 ANQGSEA. The CDR3 protein is CSVEKASGDPDTQYF.

V usage is TRBV24-1 and J usage is TRBJ2-2; the TCRdb D gene call, TRBD1, has no DNA to confirm it. CDR3 size: 14 residues. Per the germline V gene, CDR1 is KGHDR and CDR2 is SFDVKD. This CDR3 is CATRGDINIGELFF.

The rearrangement uses TRBV6-5 and TRBJ1-3. The CDR3 extends over 16 amino acids. Looked up from germline, CDR1 is MNHEY and CDR2 is SVGAGI. CDR3 sequence: CASSQTRPTSGNTIYF.

This clonotype shows up as medium-sized by frequency. The chain carries TRBV30 and TRBJ1-1. Germline CDR1 GTSNPN, CDR2 SVGIG (reference sequence). The CDR3 has 11 residues. The CDR3 sequence: CAWSAQGEAFF. Full variable domain (missing parts from reference TRBV30 and TRBJ1-1): SQTIHQWPATLVQPVGSPLSLECTVEGTSNPNLYWYRQAAGRGLQLLFYSVGIGQISSEVPQNLSASRPQDRQFILSSKKLLLSDSGFYLCAWSAQGEAFFGQGTRLTVV.

The V gene is TRBV7-3, the J gene TRBJ2-3; TCRdb lists TRBD2, though no DNA is available to test this call. The CDR3 extends over 18 amino acids. Germline V gives CDR1 SGHTA, CDR2 FQGTGA. The CDR3 loop reads CASSLMGSGGTATDTQYF.

This sequence joins TRBV6-5 and TRBJ2-5; TCRdb returns TRBD1, unconfirmable since there is no DNA. Germline-derived CDR1 and CDR2 are MNHEY and SVGAGI. The CDR3 loop spans 16 amino acids. The CDR3 sequence is CASSSIARNRGETQYF.

This rearrangement joins TRBV6-4 to TRBJ2-3; absent DNA, TCRdb's TRBD1 call cannot be checked. There are 14 residues in the CDR3. Germline loops: CDR1 MRHNA, CDR2 SNTAGT. The CDR3 sequence: CASSSTGGLHTQYF.

The chain joins TRBV6-5 to TRBJ1-2. CDR1 and CDR2 from the germline V gene are MNHEY and SVGAGI. This CDR3 region has 14 residues. This CDR3 is CASSDSWENYGYTF.

Its frequency marks this clonotype as medium-sized. The chain joins TRBV29-1 to TRBJ2-7; the TRBD1 assignment by TCRdb is unverifiable without DNA. The CDR3 sequence is 14 residues long. Germline V gene data show CDR1 as SQVTM and CDR2 as ANQGSEA. The CDR3 here is CSVEVRQGAYEQYF.

Frequency places this clonotype as medium-sized. J is TRBJ2-7 and V is TRBV19; as DNA is missing, the TRBD1 call by TCRdb cannot be tested. The CDR3 has 12 residues. The germline V gene has CDR1 LNHDA and CDR2 SQIVND (reference sequence). CDR3 amino acids: CATGSGAYEQYF. Based on the CDR3 plus reference TRBV19 and TRBJ2-7, the full variable domain is DGGITQSPKYLFRKEGQNVTLSCEQNLNHDAMYWYRQDPGQGLRLIYYSQIVNDFQKGDIAEGYSVSREKKESFPLTVTSAQKNPTAFYLCATGSGAYEQYFGPGTRLTVT.

This chain connects TRBV18 to TRBJ2-3; TCRdb gives TRBD2 as the D gene, but with no DNA this cannot be confirmed. Germline V gene lookup returns CDR1 KGHSH and CDR2 LQKENI. The length of the CDR3 is 16 residues. Here the CDR3 reads CASSPLAGGGTDTQYF. Together with reference TRBV18 and TRBJ2-3, the CDR3 gives the full variable domain: NAGVMQNPRHLVRRRGQEARLRCSPMKGHSHVYWYRQLPEEGLKFMVYLQKENIIDESGMPKERFSAEFPKEGPSILRIQQVVRGDSAAYFCASSPLAGGGTDTQYFGPGTRLTVL.

The rearrangement joins TRBV30 to TRBJ2-5. The CDR3 consists of 13 residues. Germline values: CDR1 GTSNPN, CDR2 SVGIG (reference sequence). CDR3 residues: CAWSVYIQETQYF.